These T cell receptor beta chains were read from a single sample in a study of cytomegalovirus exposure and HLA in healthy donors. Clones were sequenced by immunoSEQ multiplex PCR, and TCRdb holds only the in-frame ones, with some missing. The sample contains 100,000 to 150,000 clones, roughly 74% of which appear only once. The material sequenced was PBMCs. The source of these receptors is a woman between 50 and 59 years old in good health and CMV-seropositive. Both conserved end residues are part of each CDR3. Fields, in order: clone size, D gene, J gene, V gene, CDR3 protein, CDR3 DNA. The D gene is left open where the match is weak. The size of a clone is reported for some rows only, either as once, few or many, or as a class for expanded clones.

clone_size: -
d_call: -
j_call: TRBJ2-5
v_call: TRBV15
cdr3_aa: CATSSGLKELGETQYF
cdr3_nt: TGTGCCACCAGCAGCGGACTAAAGGAGCTGGGGGAGACCCAGTACTTC

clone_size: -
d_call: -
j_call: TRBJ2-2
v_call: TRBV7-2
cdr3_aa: CASSLNRNTGELFF
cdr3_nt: TGTGCCAGCAGCTTAAACAGGAACACCGGGGAGCTGTTTTTT

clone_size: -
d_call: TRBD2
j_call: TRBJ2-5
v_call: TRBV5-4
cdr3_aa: CASSLELRTSRISAQYF
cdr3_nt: TGTGCCAGCAGCTTGGAACTACGGACTAGCAGGATCTCGGCCCAGTACTTC

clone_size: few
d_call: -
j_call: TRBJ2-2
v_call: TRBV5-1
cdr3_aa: CASSFPDFSSVGLNTGELFF
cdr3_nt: TGCGCCAGCAGCTTTCCAGATTTCTCTAGCGTTGGGTTGAACACCGGGGAGCTGTTTTTT

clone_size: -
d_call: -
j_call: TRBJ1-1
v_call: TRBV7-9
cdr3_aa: CASSLGIAGFGTEAFF
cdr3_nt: TGTGCCAGCAGCTTAGGTATTGCAGGGTTTGGGACTGAAGCTTTCTTT

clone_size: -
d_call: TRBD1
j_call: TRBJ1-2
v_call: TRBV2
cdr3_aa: CASTLDRAYYGYTF
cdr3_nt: TGTGCCAGCACCCTGGACAGGGCTTACTATGGCTACACCTTC

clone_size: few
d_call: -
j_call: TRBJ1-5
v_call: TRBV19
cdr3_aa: CASTPDSSPIRNQPQHF
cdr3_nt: TGTGCCAGTACCCCGGACAGTTCGCCTATCCGCAATCAGCCCCAGCATTTT

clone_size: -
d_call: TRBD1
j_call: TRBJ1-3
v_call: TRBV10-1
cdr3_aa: CASSSGTGDGNTIYF
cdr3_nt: TGCGCCAGCAGCTCGGGGACAGGGGATGGAAACACCATATATTTT

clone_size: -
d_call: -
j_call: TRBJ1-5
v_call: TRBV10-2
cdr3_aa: CASSELGRDNQPQHF
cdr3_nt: TGCGCCAGCAGTGAGTTGGGCAGGGACAATCAGCCCCAGCATTTT

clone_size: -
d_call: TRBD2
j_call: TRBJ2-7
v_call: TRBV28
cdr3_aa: CASTAGGRTPYEQYF
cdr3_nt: TGTGCCAGCACCGCGGGGGGCCGTACGCCCTACGAGCAGTACTTC

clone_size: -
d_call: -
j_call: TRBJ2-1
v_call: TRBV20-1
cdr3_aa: CSASEAEQFF
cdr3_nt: TGCAGTGCGAGCGAGGCTGAGCAGTTCTTC

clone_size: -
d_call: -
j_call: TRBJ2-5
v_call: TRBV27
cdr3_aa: CASRPARAGQETQYF
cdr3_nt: TGTGCCAGCAGACCCGCGCGGGCGGGCCAAGAGACCCAGTACTTC

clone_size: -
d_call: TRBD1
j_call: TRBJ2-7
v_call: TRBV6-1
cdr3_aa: CASSRRYQGAHEQYF
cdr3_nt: TGTGCCAGCAGTCGCAGATATCAGGGGGCGCACGAGCAGTACTTC

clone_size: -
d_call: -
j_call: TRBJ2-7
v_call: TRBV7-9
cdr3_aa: CSSSATSPSYEQYF
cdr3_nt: TGTTCCAGCAGTGCAACGAGTCCCTCCTACGAGCAGTACTTC

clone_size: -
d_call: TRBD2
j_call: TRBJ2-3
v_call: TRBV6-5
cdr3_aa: CASSYPTSGLGTQYF
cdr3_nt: TGTGCCAGCAGTTACCCAACTAGCGGGTTAGGGACGCAGTATTTT

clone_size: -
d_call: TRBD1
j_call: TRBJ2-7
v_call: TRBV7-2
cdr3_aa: CASSPTTGTGYPYEQYF
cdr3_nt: TGTGCCAGCAGCCCGACGACCGGGACAGGGTATCCCTACGAGCAGTACTTC

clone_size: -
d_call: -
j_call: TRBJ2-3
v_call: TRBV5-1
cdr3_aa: CASRDTDTQYF
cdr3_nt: TGCGCCAGTAGAGACACAGATACGCAGTATTTT

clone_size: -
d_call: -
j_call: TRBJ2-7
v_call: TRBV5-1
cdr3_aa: CASSYRDKAEQYF
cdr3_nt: TGCGCCAGCAGCTACCGGGACAAAGCCGAGCAGTACTTC

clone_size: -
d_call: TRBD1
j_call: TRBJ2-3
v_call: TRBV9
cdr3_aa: CASSSTGYWTDTQYF
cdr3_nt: TGTGCCAGCAGCTCGACAGGGTATTGGACAGATACGCAGTATTTT

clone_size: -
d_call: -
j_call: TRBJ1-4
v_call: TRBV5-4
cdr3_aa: CASSLLAGTGREKLFF
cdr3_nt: TGTGCCAGCAGCTTATTAGCCGGGACCGGGAGGGAAAAACTGTTTTTT

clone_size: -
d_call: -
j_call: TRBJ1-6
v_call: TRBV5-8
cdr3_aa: CASSPGMTYNSPLHF
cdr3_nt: TGTGCCAGCAGCCCGGGTATGACCTATAATTCACCCCTCCACTTT

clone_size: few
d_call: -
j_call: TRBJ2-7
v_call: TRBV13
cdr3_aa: CASSPSGNVYEQYF
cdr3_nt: TGTGCCAGCAGCCCCTCGGGTAATGTTTACGAGCAGTACTTC

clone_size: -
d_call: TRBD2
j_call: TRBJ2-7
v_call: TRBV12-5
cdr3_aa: CASGLVLGGGIYEQYF
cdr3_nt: TGTGCTAGTGGTTTGGTTCTCGGCGGGGGGATCTACGAGCAGTACTTC

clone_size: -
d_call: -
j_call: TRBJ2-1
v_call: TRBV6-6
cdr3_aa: CASSYGTFNYNEQFF
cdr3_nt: TGTGCCAGCAGTTACGGCACCTTTAATTACAATGAGCAGTTCTTC

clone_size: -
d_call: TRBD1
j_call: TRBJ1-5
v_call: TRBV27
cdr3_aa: CASSPGQGYQPQHF
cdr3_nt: TGTGCCAGCAGTCCCGGACAGGGGTATCAGCCCCAGCATTTT

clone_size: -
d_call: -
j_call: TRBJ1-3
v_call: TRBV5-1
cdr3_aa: CASSLDREGNTIYF
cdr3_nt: TGCGCCAGCAGCTTGGACAGGGAGGGAAACACCATATATTTT

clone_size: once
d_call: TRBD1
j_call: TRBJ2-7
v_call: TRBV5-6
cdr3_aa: CASSPGTGLYEQYF
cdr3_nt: TGTGCCAGCAGCCCGGGGACAGGGCTCTACGAGCAGTACTTC

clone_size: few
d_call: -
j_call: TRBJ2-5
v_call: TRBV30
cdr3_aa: CAWSGGNQETQYF
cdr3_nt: TGTGCCTGGAGTGGCGGAAACCAAGAGACCCAGTACTTC

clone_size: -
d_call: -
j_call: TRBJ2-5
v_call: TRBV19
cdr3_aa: CASSTAAYQETQYF
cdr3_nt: TGTGCCAGTAGTACGGCAGCGTACCAAGAGACCCAGTACTTC

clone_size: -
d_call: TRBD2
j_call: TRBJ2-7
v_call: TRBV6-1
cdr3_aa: CASSEGLRTSGPYEQYF
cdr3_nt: TGTGCCAGCAGTGAAGGCTTACGAACTAGCGGACCCTACGAGCAGTACTTC

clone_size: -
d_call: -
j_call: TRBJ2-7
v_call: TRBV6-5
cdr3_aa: CASSPRGVEEQYF
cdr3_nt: TGTGCCAGCAGTCCACGCGGGGTCGAGGAGCAGTACTTC

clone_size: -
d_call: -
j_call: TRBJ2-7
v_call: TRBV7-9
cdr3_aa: CASSPWGGVYEQYF
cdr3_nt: TGTGCCAGCAGCCCATGGGGCGGGGTCTACGAGCAGTACTTC

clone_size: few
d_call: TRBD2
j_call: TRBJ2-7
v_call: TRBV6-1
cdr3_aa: CASRGTSSYEQYF
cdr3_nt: TGTGCCAGCAGGGGGACTAGCAGCTACGAGCAGTACTTC

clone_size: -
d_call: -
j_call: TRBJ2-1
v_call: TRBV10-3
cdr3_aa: CAISGQGFNEQFF
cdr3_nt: TGTGCCATCTCAGGCCAGGGGTTCAATGAGCAGTTCTTC

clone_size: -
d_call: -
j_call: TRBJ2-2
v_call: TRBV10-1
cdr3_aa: CASSQGTGELFF
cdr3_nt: TGCGCCAGCAGCCAGGGCACCGGGGAGCTGTTTTTT

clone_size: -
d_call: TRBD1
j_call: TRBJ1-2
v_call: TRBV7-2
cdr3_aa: CASSSGQGVNYTF
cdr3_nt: TGTGCCAGCAGCTCCGGACAGGGGGTTAACTACACCTTC

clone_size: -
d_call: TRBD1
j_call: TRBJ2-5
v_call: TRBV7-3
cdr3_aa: CASSSGQGETQYF
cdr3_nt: TGTGCCAGCAGCAGTGGACAGGGGGAGACCCAGTACTTC

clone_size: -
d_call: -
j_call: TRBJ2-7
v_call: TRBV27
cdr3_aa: CASSPIRDSPEQYF
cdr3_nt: TGTGCCAGCAGTCCGATCCGGGACTCCCCCGAGCAGTACTTC